This is a list of T cell receptor beta chains from one sample in a study of shared clonotypes between healthy human individuals. The data were produced by immunoSEQ multiplex PCR, yet TCRdb's version contains in-frame clones alone and is incomplete. Of about 2.2 million clones listed, over 85% are singletons. Sequencing was performed on naive CD8+ T cells from PBMCs. The receptors were gathered from a man aged 18 to 35 in good health. Some clones in this sample may be carry-over from other donors' samples. Each CDR3 is given with its conserved first and last residue. Each record gives: clone size, CDR3 length, V gene, CDR3 protein. Clone sizes are given selectively: once, few, many, or a class where the clone is expanded.

NA | 15 | TRBV2 | CASSEDPVKADTQYF
NA | 16 | TRBV27 | CASSLLIRGYDNEQFF
NA | 15 | TRBV9 | CASSVVAVHGETQYF
NA | 15 | TRBV7-9 | CASSFVGTPNYEQYF
NA | 16 | TRBV27 | CASSLLAGGPIGTQYF
once | 16 | TRBV7-9 | CASSFGQGVLGNTIYF
NA | 13 | TRBV7-8 | CASSYRLFYEQYF
NA | 14 | TRBV6-5 | CASKVAMGGYEQYF
NA | 13 | TRBV10-3 | CAISEGTHNEQFF
few | 11 | TRBV9 | CASGENTEAFF
NA | 16 | TRBV25-1 | CASSPGTPVSNQPQHF
NA | 11 | TRBV19 | CASSWGPEQFF
NA | 14 | TRBV9 | CASSSRDTLGTQYF
NA | 18 | TRBV18 | CASSPTVPEYPNFYEQYF
NA | 14 | TRBV27 | CASSIRQAADTQYF
once | 14 | TRBV27 | CASSFLMSYNEQFF
once | 18 | TRBV7-9 | CASSLAVTVISSSYEQYF
NA | 15 | TRBV9 | CASSVGGAVQETQYF
NA | 14 | TRBV9 | CASSSRGGTYGYTF
NA | 15 | TRBV6-1 | CASRSDRDRRYEQYF
NA | 15 | TRBV7-9 | CASSLTSGGYNEQFF
NA | 14 | TRBV27 | CASSQTGGTGELFF
NA | 15 | TRBV6-5 | CASSPRGSGANVLTF
NA | 18 | TRBV27 | CASSLYGQAASMNTEAFF
NA | 12 | TRBV5-1 | CASSLDSDTQYF
NA | 16 | TRBV10-2 | CASSEGGAGPLLEQYF
NA | 15 | TRBV18 | CASSPPGVGIYEQYF
NA | 17 | TRBV15 | CATSRDGVAGGPDTQYF
NA | 14 | TRBV7-9 | CASSTEYGNTEAFF
NA | 14 | TRBV4-2 | CASSQGQGTYEQYF
NA | 12 | TRBV6-1 | CASSELEDGYTF
NA | 16 | TRBV11-2 | CASSLVPSGLFYEQYF
NA | 15 | TRBV27 | CATHLSGNRADTQYF
NA | 16 | TRBV4-3 | CASSQEAGLPLGEQFF
NA | 14 | TRBV5-1 | CASQYSGGIYEQYF
NA | 13 | TRBV11-2 | CASSLAGAGEQFF
NA | 13 | TRBV7-9 | CASSLGSGYEQYF
NA | 12 | TRBV19 | CASSIALNEQFF
NA | 13 | TRBV14 | CASSHRQSGELFF
NA | 12 | TRBV5-6 | CASSLDGNEQFF
few | 15 | TRBV7-9 | CASSSPRQPNYGYTF
NA | 15 | TRBV27 | CASSAGTPKVNEQFF
NA | 15 | TRBV28 | CASSFKGAPPNEQFF
NA | 12 | TRBV5-6 | CASSLMDTEAFF
NA | 13 | TRBV9 | CASSPASVSEQFF
once | 12 | TRBV7-9 | CASSGASYEQYF
NA | 15 | TRBV27 | CASSLLGTSTDTQYF
NA | 17 | TRBV7-2 | CASSLVVAGVGEETQYF
once | 12 | TRBV29-1 | CSVHPVWGRYTF
NA | 12 | TRBV18 | CASSPQSFEQYF
NA | 12 | TRBV19 | CASSSGTREQFF
NA | 14 | TRBV6-5 | CASSYSGQFYEQYF
NA | 17 | TRBV10-3 | CAFPLGQGGLPEYEQYF
once | 13 | TRBV4-3 | CASSRGLEETQYF
NA | 14 | TRBV28 | CASSFLGGNQPQHF